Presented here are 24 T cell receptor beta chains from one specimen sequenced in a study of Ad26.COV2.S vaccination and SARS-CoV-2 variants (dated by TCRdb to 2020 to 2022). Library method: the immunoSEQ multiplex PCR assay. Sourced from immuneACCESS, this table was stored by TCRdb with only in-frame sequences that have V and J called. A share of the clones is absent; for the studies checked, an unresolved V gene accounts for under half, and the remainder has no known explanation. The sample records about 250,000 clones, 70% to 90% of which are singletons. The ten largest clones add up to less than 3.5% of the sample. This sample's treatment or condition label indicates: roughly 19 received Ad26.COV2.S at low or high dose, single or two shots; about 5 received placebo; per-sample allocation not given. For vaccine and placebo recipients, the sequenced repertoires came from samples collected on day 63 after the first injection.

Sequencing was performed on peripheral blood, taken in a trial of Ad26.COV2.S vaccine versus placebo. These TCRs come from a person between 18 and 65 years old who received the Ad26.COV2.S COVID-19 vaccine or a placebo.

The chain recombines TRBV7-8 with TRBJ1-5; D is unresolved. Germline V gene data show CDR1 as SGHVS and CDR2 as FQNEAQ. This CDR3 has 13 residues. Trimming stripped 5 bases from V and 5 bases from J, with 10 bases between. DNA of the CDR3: TGTGCCAGCAGCAAACAAACGGATCAGCCCCAGCATTTT. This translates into CASSKQTDQPQHF. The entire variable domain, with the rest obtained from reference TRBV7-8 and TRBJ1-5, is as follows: GAGVSQSPRYKVAKRGQDVALRCDPISGHVSLFWYQQALGQGPEFLTYFQNEAQLDKSGLPSDRFFAERPEGSVSTLKIQRTQQEDSAVYLCASSKQTDQPQHFGDGTRLSIL.

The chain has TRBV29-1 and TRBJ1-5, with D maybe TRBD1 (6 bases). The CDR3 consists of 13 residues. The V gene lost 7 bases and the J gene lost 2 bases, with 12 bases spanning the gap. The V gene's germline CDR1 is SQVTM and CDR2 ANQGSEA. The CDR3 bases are TGCAGCGCCCAGGGGAGTGGCAATCAGCCCCAGCATTTT. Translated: CSAQGSGNQPQHF.

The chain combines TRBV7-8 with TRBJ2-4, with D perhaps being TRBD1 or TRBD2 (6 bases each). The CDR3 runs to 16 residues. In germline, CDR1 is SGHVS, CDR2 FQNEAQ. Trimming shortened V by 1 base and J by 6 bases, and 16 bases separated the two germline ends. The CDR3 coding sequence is TGTGCCAGCAGCTTAGGGGGGGCGCTAGTCCGAAACATTCAGTACTTC. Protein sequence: CASSLGGALVRNIQYF.

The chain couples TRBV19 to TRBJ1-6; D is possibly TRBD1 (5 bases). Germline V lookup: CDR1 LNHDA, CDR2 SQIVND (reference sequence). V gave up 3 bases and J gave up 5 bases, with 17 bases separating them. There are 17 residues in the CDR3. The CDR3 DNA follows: TGTGCCAGTAGTATCCGCCTTCGGCAGGGCGATAATTCACCCCTCCACTTT. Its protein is CASSIRLRQGDNSPLHF.

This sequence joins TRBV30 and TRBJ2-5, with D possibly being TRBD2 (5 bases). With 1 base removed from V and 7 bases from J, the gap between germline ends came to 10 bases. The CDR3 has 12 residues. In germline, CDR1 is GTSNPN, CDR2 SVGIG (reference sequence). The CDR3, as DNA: TGTGCCTGGAGTGGAGGGTCTGGGACCCAGTACTTC. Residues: CAWSGGSGTQYF.

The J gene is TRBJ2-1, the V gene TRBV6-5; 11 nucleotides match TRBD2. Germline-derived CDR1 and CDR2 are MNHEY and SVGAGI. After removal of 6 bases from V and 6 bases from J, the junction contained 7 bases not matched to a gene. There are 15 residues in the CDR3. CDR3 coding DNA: TGTGCCAGCAGGTTTCTAGCGGGGGGACCCAATGAGCAGTTCTTC. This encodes CASRFLAGGPNEQFF.

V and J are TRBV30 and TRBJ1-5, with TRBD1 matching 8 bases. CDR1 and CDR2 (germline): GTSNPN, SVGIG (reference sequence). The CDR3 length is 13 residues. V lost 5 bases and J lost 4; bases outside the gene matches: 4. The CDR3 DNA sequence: TGTGCCTGGGGACAGGGAGCAAATCAGCCCCAGCATTTT. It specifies CAWGQGANQPQHF.

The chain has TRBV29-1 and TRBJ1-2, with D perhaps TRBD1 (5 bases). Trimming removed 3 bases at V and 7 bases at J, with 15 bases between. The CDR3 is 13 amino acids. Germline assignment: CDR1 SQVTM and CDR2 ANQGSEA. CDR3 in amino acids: CSVDDIQGLGYTF. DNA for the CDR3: TGCAGCGTTGACGATATCCAGGGACTTGGCTACACCTTC.

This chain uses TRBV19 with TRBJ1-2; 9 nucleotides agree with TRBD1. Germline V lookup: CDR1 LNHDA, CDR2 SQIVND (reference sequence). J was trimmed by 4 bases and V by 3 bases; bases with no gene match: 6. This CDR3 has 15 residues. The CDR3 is CASSIAPGQGYGYTF. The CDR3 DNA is TGTGCCAGTAGTATTGCTCCGGGACAGGGCTATGGCTACACCTTC.

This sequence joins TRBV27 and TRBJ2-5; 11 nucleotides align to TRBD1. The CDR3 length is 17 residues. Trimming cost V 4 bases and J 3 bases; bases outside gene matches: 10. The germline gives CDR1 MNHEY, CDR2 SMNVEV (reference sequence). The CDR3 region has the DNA TGTGCCAGCAGTTCCCGGTTTGGACAGGGGGCGAAAGAGACCCAGTACTTC. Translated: CASSSRFGQGAKETQYF.

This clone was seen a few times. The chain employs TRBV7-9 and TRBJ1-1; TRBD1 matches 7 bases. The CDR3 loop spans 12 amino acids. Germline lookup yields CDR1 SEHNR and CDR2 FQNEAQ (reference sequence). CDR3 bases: TGTGCGACCCGGACAGGGAACACTGAAGCTTTCTTT. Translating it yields CATRTGNTEAFF.

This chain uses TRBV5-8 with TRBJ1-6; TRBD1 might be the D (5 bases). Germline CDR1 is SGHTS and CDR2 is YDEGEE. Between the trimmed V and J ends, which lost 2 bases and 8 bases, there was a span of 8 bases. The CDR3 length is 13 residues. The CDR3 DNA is TGTGCCAGCAGCTTAAAGGGGTATTCACCCCTCCACTTT. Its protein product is CASSLKGYSPLHF.

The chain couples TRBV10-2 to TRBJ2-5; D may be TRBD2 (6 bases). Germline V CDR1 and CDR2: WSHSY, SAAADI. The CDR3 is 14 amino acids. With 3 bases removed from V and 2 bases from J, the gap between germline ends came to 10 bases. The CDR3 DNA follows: TGCGCCAGCAGTGATGCGGGACGTCAAGAGACCCAGTACTTC. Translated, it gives CASSDAGRQETQYF.

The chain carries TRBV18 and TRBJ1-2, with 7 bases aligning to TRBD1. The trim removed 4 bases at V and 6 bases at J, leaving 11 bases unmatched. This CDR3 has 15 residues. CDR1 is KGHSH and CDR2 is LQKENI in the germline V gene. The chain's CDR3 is CASSLPDRAPDGYTF. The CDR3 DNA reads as TGTGCCAGCTCACTTCCAGACAGGGCTCCGGATGGCTACACCTTC.

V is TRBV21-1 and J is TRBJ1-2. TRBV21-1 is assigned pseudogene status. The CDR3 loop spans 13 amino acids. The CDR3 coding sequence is TGTGCCAGCAGCAAAGGCCCACCTTATGGCTACACCTTC. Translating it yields CASSKGPPYGYTF.

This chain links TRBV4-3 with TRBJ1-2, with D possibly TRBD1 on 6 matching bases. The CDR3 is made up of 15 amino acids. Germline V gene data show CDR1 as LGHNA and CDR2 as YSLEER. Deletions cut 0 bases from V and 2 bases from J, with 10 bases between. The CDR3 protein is CASSQEQDRNYGYTF. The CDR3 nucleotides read TGCGCCAGCAGCCAAGAACAGGACAGAAACTATGGCTACACCTTC.

CDR3 amino acids: CASSLGGRAGETQYF. The CDR3 DNA follows: TGTGCCAGCAGCTTAGGCGGGAGGGCAGGGGAGACCCAGTACTTC. This sequence joins TRBV5-6 and TRBJ2-5, with 9 bases fitting TRBD2. The length of the CDR3 is 15 residues. The germline gives CDR1 SGHDT, CDR2 YYEEEE. Trimming took 2 bases from V and 5 from J; bases not matched to a gene: 7.

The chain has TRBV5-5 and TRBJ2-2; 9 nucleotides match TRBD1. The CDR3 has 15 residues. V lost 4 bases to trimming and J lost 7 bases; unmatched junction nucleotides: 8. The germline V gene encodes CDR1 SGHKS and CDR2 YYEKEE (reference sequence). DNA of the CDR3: TGTGCCAGCAGCCCTAGGACAGGGGCCATCGGGGAGCTGTTTTTT. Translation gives CASSPRTGAIGELFF. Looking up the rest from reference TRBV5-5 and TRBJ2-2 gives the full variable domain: DAGVTQSPTHLIKTRGQQVTLRCSPISGHKSVSWYQQVLGQGPQFIFQYYEKEERGRGNFPDRFSARQFPNYSSELNVNALLLGDSALYLCASSPRTGAIGELFFGEGSRLTVL.

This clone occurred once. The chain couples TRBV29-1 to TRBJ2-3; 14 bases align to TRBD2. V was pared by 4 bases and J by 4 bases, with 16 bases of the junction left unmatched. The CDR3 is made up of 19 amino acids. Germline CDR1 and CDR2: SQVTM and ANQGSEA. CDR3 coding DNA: TGCAGCGTTGGACGGGGGGACGGGACTAGCGGGAGAAGGGCAGATACGCAGTATTTT. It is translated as CSVGRGDGTSGRRADTQYF.

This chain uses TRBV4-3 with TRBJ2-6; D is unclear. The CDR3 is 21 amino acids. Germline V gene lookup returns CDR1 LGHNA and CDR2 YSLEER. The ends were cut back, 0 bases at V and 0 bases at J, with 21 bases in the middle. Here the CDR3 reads CASSQDLSGTLTRSGANVLTF. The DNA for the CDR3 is TGCGCCAGCAGCCAAGATCTTTCCGGCACTCTTACTCGCTCTGGGGCCAACGTCCTGACTTTC.

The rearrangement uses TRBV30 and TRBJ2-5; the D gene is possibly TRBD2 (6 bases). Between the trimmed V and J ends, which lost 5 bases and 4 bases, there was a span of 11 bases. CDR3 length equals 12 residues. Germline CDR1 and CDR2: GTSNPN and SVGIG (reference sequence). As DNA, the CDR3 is TGTGCCTGGTACGGGGGAGGAGAGACCCAGTACTTC. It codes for CAWYGGGETQYF.

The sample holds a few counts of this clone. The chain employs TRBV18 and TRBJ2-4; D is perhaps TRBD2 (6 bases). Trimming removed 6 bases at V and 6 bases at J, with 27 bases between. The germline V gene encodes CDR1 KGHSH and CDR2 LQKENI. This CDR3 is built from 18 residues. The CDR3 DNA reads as TGTGCCAGCTCCCGAGCCTGGGACTTCACCCCGCAGGGAAACATTCAGTACTTC. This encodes CASSRAWDFTPQGNIQYF.

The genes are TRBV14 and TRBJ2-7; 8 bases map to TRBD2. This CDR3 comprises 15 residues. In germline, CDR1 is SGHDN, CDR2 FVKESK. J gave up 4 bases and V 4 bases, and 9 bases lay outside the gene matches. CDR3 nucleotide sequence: TGTGCCAGCAGCCCAGCCGGGACTAGGATTTACGAGCAGTACGTC. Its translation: CASSPAGTRIYEQYV.

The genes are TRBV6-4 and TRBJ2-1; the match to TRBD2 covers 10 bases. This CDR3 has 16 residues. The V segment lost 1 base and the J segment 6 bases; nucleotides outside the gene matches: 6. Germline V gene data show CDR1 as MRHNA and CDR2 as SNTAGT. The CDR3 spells CASSDLSGGAVNEQFF. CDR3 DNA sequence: TGTGCCAGCAGTGACTTGAGCGGGGGGGCTGTCAATGAGCAGTTCTTC.